The present T cell receptor beta chain was sequenced within a study of Graves' ophthalmopathy and Graves' hyperthyroidism. Overall study findings and caveats: A majority of expanded thyroid clonotypes exceeding 0.001 frequency were likewise present in blood. With a specificity of just over 72% and a sensitivity of 60% to 71%, the model predicted ophthalmopathy progression.

Germline CDR1 SGHVS, CDR2 FNYEAQ. The length of the CDR3 is 16 residues. V lost 1 base, J lost 3 bases, and 13 bases lay in between. Comments on this clonotype: Antigen unknown.

RNA transcripts provided the template for amplifying TCR beta CDR3 regions. The workflow started with a first-round RT-PCR run with HTBI primers and then moved on to a second-round multiplex PCR. Each CDR3 protein is one row after TCRdb ran MiXCR on the multiplex PCR reads. The table includes around 600,000 distinct CDR3 sequences, roughly 39% detected once. The specimen was peripheral blood. The sequence derives from an adult man with Graves' ophthalmopathy. The chain recombines TRBV7-6 with TRBJ1-5; a possible D gene is TRBD1 (6 bases). CDR3 nucleotides: TGTGCCAGCAGCTTAGGGGGGGCACCCAACAATCAGCCCCAGCATTTT. Its protein is CASSLGGAPNNQPQHF.